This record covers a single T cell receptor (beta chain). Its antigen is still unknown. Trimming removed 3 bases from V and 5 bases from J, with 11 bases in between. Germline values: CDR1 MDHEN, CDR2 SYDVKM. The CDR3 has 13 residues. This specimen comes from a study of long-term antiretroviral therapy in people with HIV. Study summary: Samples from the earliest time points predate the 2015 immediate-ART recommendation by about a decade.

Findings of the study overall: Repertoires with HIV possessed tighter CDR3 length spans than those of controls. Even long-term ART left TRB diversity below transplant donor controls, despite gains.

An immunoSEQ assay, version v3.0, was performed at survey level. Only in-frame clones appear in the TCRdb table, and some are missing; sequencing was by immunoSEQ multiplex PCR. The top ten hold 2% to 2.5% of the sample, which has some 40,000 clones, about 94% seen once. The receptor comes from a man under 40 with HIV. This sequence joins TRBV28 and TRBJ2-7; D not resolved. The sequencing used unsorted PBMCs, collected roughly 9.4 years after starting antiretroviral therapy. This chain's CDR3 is CASSFGPRDEQYF. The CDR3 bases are TGTGCCAGCAGTTTCGGGCCTAGAGACGAGCAGTACTTC.